The TCR beta chain described here comes from a study of vaccination effects on CD4 cells after COVID-19. Germline V gene sequence: CDR1 MNHEY, CDR2 SVGEGT. V shed 0 bases, J shed 3 bases, and the junction held 8 bases outside the gene matches. CDR3 length equals 17 residues. Culture lasted under 13 days before CD4+ T cell isolation. Vaccination of participants consisted of two doses of either the BNT162b2 or mRNA-1273 vaccine. Some clones are missing from TCRdb's copy, which holds only in-frame ones; the method was immunoSEQ multiplex PCR. This sample yields about 57,000 clones, of which just under 80% are seen a single time; 4.3% belongs to the top ten. About this clone itself: Its matching antigen is unknown.

The sequences come from CD4+ T cells from PBMCs cultured without peptide, collected after COVID-19 vaccination. The rearrangement joins TRBV6-2 or TRBV6-3 to TRBJ2-7; 10 nucleotides align to TRBD2. This TCR derives from a human donor who received a COVID-19 vaccine. This chain's CDR3 is CASSYSMLAGDVYEQYF. The CDR3 DNA sequence: TGTGCCAGCAGTTACTCGATGCTAGCGGGGGACGTCTACGAGCAGTACTTC.